This TCR beta chain was identified in a study of vaccination effects on CD4 cells after COVID-19. Concerning this clone: Its antigen remains unidentified.

Trimming removed 5 bases from V and 7 bases from J; junction bases left unmatched: 5. Germline values: CDR1 SGHTA, CDR2 FQGNSA. This CDR3 comprises 15 residues. Antigen-specific CD4+ T cells were expanded with viral peptide pools in the ViraFEST assay before sequencing. After roughly eleven days in culture, the CD4+ T cells were isolated. Prior SARS-CoV-2 infection was absent in the vaccine recipients, as shown by negative nucleocapsid antibodies. Assay used: immunoSEQ multiplex PCR; TCRdb lists only in-frame clones, some missing. The sample lists 25,000 to 35,000 clones, about 80% occurring once. The specimen comprised CD4+ T cells from PBMCs cultured with SARS-CoV-2 spike peptides, sampled before COVID-19 vaccination. The source is a human donor who received a COVID-19 vaccine. J is TRBJ2-1 and V is TRBV7-2; 13 nucleotides agree with TRBD2. The DNA for the CDR3 is TGTGCCAGCAGCCTCGGGACTAGCGGGACGAATGAGCAGTTCTTC. It codes for CASSLGTSGTNEQFF. The full variable domain, rest sourced from reference TRBV7-2 and TRBJ2-1, is GAGVSQSPSNKVTEKGKDVELRCDPISGHTALYWYRQSLGQGLEFLIYFQGNSAPDKSGLPSDRFSAERTGGSVSTLTIQRTQQEDSAVYLCASSLGTSGTNEQFFGPGTRLTVL.